This T cell receptor (beta chain) comes out of a study of CD8+CD57+ T cells in acquired aplastic anemia. Background on the study: The study obtained an average of 3.2 ug of DNA from sorted CD4+ and CD8+ cells. Study observations and caveats: Shared by patients and controls, roughly 28 CD8+ CDR3s were abundant in patients.

For CDR3 and TCR beta VDJ profiling, genomic DNA was the template used. TCRdb called the reads again in MiXCR, with one record for every CDR3 protein. The sample carries approximately 150,000 distinct CDR3 sequences, 40% to 55% recorded once. Patients chosen for sequencing had shown CD8+CD57+ cell expansion by flow cytometry. Every patient was diagnosed with severe acquired aplastic anemia. By the time of blood sampling, patients had still received no therapy. In the case of this clonotype: Antigen unknown.

The sample consisted of sorted CD4+, CD8+, or CD8+CD57+ T cells (not recorded which) from PBMCs. The TCR originated in a human donor with aplastic anemia.

The CDR3 nucleotides are TGTGCCAGCAGTGGAGAGGGGTTACGCGGGGAGCTGTTTTTT. As protein: CASSGEGLRGELFF. The chain is built from TRBV25-1 and TRBJ2-2; D could derive from TRBD1 or TRBD2 (5 bases each). Germline CDR1 reads MGHDK; CDR2 reads SYGVNS. The CDR3 has 14 residues. V was trimmed by 4 bases and J by 7 bases, leaving 13 bases between them.